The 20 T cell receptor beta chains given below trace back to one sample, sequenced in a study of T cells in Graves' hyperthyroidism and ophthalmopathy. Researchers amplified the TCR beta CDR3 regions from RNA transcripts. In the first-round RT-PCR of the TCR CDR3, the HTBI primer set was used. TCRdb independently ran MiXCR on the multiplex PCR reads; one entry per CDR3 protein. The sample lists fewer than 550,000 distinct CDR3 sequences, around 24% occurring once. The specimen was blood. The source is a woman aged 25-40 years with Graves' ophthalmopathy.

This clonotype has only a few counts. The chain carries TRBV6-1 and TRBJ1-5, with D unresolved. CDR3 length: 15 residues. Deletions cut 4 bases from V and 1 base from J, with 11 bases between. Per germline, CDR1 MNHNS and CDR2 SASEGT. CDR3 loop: CASSVNSKSNQPQHF. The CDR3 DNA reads TGTGCCAGCAGTGTTAACTCTAAGAGCAATCAGCCCCAGCATTTT.

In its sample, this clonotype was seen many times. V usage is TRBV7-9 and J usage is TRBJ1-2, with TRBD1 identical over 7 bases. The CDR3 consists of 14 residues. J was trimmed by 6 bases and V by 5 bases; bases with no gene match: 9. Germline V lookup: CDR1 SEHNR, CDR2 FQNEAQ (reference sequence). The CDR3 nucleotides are TGTGCCAGCAGCCGCCGACAGGGTGGTGATGGCTACACCTTC. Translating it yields CASSRRQGGDGYTF.

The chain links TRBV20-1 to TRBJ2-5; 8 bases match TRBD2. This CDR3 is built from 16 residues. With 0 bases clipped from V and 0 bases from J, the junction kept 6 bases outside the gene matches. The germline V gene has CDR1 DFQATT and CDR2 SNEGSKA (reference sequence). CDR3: CSARDPGGGYQETQYF. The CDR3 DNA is TGCAGTGCTAGAGACCCGGGCGGGGGGTACCAAGAGACCCAGTACTTC.

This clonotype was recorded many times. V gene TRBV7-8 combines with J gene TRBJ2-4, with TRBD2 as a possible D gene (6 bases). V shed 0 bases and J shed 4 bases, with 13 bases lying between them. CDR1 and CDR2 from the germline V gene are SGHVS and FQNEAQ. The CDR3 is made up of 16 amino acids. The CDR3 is CASSLAVAAIKNIQYF. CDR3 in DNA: TGTGCCAGCAGCTTAGCGGTAGCGGCGATAAAAAACATTCAGTACTTC.

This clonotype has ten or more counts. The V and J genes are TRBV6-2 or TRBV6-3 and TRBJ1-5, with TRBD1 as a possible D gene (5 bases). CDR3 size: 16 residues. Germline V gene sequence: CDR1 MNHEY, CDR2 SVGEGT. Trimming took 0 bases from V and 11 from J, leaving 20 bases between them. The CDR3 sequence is CASSYSGDSRVVSQHF. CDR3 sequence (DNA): TGTGCCAGCAGTTACTCGGGAGATAGCAGGGTCGTGTCCCAGCATTTT.

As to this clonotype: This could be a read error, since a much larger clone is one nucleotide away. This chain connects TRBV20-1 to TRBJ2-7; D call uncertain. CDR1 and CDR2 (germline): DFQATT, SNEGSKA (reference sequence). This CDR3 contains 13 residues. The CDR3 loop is CSVLTVPAHEQCF. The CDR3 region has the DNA TGCAGTGTGTTAACAGTTCCGGCCCACGAGCAGTGCTTC.

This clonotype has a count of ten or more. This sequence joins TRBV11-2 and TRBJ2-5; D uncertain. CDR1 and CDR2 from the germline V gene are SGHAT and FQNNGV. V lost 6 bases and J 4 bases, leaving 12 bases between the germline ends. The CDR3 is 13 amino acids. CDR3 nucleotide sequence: TGTGCCAGCAGTTTCGCAGGCCTAGAGACCCAGTACTTC. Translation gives CASSFAGLETQYF. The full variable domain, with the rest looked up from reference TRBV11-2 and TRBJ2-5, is EAGVAQSPRYKIIEKRQSVAFWCNPISGHATLYWYQQILGQGPKLLIQFQNNGVVDDSQLPKDRFSAERLKGVDSTLKIQPAKLEDSAVYLCASSFAGLETQYFGPGTRLLVL.

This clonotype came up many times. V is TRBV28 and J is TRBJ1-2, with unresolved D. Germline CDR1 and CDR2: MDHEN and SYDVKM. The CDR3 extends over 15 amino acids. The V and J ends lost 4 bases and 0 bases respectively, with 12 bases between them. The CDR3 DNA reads TGTGCCAGCAGTTCCGAGACTGCAGCTAACTATGGCTACACCTTC. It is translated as CASSSETAANYGYTF.

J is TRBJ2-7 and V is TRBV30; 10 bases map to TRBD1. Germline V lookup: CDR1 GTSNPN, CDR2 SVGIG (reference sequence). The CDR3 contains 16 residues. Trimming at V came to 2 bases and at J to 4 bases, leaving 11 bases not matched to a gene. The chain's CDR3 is CAWSSPPGQGRYEQYF. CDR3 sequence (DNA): TGTGCCTGGAGTTCTCCTCCGGGACAGGGGAGGTACGAGCAGTACTTC.

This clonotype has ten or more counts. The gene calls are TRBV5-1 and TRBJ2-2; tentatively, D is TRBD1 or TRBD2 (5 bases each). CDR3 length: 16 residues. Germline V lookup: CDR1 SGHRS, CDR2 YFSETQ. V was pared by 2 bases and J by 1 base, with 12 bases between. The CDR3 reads CASSFTGTENTGELFF. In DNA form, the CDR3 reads TGCGCCAGCAGCTTTACCGGGACCGAGAACACCGGGGAGCTGTTTTTT.

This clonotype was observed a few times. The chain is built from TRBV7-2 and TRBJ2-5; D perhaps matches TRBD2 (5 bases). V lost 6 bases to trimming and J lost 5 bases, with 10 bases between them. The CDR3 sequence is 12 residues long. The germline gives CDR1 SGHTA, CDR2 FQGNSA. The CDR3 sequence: CASRTSPETQYF. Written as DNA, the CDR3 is TGTGCCAGCAGAACTAGTCCCGAGACCCAGTACTTC.

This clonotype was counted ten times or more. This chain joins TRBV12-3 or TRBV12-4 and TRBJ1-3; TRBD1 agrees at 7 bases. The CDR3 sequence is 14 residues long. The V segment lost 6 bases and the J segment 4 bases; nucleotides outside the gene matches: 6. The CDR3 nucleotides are TGTGCCAGCAGCCTAACAGGGGTCGGAAACACCATATATTTT. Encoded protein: CASSLTGVGNTIYF.

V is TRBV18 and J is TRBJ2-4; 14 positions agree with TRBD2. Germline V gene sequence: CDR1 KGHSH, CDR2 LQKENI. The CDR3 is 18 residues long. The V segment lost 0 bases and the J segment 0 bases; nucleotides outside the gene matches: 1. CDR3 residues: CASSPPTSGGEAKNIQYF. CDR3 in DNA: TGTGCCAGCTCACCACCGACTAGCGGGGGGGAAGCCAAAAACATTCAGTACTTC.

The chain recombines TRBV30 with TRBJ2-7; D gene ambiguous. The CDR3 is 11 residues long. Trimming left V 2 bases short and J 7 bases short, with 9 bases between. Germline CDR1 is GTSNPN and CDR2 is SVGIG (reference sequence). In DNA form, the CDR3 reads TGTGCCTGGAGTACGCTACGAGAGCAGTACTTC. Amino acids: CAWSTLREQYF. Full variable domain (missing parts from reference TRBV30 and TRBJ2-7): SQTIHQWPATLVQPVGSPLSLECTVEGTSNPNLYWYRQAAGRGLQLLFYSVGIGQISSEVPQNLSASRPQDRQFILSSKKLLLSDSGFYLCAWSTLREQYFGPGTRLTVT.

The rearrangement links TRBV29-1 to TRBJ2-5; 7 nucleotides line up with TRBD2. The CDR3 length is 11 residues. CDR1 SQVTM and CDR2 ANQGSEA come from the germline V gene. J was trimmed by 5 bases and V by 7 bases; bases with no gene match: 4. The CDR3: CSAGGIETQYF. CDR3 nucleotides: TGCAGCGCCGGGGGGATCGAGACCCAGTACTTC.

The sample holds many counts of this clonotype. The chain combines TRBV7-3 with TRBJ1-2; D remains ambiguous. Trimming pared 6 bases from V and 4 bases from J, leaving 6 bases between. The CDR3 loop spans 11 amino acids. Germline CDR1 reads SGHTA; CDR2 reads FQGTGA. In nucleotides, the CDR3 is TGTGCCAGCAGTGCTATCTATGGCTACACCTTC. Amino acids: CASSAIYGYTF.

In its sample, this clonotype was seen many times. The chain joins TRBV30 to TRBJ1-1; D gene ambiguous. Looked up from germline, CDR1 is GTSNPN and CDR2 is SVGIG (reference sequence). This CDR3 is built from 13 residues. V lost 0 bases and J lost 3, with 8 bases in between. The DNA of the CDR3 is TGTGCCTGGAGTGTGACGATGTACACTGAAGCTTTCTTT. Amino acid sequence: CAWSVTMYTEAFF.

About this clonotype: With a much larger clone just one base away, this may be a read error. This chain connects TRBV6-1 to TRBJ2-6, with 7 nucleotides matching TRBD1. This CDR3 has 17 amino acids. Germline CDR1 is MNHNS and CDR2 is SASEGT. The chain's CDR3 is CASRARQGPTGAYVLTF. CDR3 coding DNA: TGTGCCAGCAGAGCCCGACAGGGCCCCACTGGGGCCTACGTCCTGACTTTC.

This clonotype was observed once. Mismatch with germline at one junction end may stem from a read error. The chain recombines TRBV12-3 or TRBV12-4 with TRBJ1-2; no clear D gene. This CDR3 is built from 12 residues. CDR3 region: CASSLGVYGFTF. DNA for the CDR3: TGTGCCAGCAGTTTAGGTGTCTATGGCTTCACCTTC.

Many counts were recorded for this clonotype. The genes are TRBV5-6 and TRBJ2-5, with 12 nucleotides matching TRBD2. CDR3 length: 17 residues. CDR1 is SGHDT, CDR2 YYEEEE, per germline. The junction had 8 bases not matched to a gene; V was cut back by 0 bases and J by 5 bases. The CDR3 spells CASSLVLAGGPTETQYF. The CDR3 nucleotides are TGTGCCAGCAGCTTGGTGCTAGCGGGGGGGCCTACGGAGACCCAGTACTTC.